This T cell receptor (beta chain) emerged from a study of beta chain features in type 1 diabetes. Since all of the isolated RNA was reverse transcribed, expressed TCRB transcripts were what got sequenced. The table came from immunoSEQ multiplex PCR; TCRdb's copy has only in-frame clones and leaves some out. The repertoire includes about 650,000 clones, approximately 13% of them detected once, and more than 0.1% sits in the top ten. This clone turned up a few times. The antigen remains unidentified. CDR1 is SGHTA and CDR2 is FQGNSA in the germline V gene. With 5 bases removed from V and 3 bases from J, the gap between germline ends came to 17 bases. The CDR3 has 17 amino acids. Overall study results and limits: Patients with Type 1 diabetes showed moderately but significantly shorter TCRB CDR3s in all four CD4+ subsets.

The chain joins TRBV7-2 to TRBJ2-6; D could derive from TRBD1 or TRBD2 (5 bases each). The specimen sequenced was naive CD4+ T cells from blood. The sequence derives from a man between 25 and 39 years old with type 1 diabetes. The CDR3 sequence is CASSPYRSRGGANVLTF. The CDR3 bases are TGTGCCAGCAGCCCCTACAGGAGTCGGGGTGGGGCCAACGTCCTGACTTTC.